The 17 T cell receptor beta chains below come from one sample, sequenced in a study of blood T cells in healthy people across ages. A sample-barcoded 5' primer and a J-beta primer mix were used in a second PCR of about 6 to 12 cycles. MiXCR, run by TCRdb on the 5' RACE reads, gives a single entry per CDR3 protein. The sample has about 570,000 distinct CDR3 sequences, 25% to 30% seen once. The sample was blood. Receptors were obtained from a woman between 65 and 79 years old in good health.

In this sample, this clonotype turned up a few times. The CDR3 loop is CSVGQGNGGQPQHF. In nucleotides, the CDR3 is TGCAGCGTTGGGCAGGGGAACGGCGGTCAGCCCCAGCATTTT. V usage is TRBV29-1 and J usage is TRBJ1-5, with D possibly being TRBD1 (6 bases). This CDR3 is built from 14 residues. Deletions cut 4 bases from V and 6 bases from J, with 16 bases between. From germline, CDR1 is SQVTM and CDR2 ANQGSEA.

CDR3 amino acids: CASSYWVQETQYF. The CDR3 nucleotides read TGTGCCAGCAGTTACTGGGTACAAGAGACCCAGTACTTC. The chain couples TRBV6-2 or TRBV6-3 to TRBJ2-5, with D unclear. In germline, CDR1 is MNHEY, CDR2 SVGEGT. The CDR3 is made up of 13 amino acids. With 1 base removed from V and 2 bases from J, the gap between germline ends came to 5 bases.

The V and J genes are TRBV5-1 and TRBJ1-1, with no clear D. Germline CDR1 is SGHRS and CDR2 is YFSETQ. The CDR3 is 17 residues long. V gave up 0 bases and J gave up 1 base, with 16 bases separating them. This chain's CDR3 is CASSLGFQGMGNTEAFF. The DNA for the CDR3 is TGCGCCAGCAGCTTGGGATTCCAAGGGATGGGGAACACTGAAGCTTTCTTT.

This clonotype was found a few times. The chain recombines TRBV24-1 with TRBJ2-1, with D possibly matching TRBD1 (6 bases). CDR1 is KGHDR and CDR2 is SFDVKD in the germline V gene. The CDR3 contains 16 residues. Deletions cut 2 bases from V and 0 bases from J, with 10 bases between. In DNA, the CDR3 is TGTGCCACCAGTGATTCAGGGGCTAGCTCCTACAATGAGCAGTTCTTC. It encodes CATSDSGASSYNEQFF.

This clonotype appeared many times. V and J are TRBV10-3 and TRBJ2-5; D is unresolved. V lost 9 bases to trimming and J lost 1 base, with 12 bases between them. The germline CDR1 and CDR2 sequences are ENHRY and SYGVKD. The CDR3 covers 13 residues. DNA of the CDR3: TGTGCCATGGGTCCGGGCTCCCAAGAGACCCAGTACTTC. It is translated as CAMGPGSQETQYF.

The V gene is TRBV4-1, the J gene TRBJ2-3; D not resolved. V shed 2 bases and J shed 3 bases, with 6 bases lying between them. The germline V gene has CDR1 MGHRA and CDR2 YSYEKL. This CDR3 contains 13 residues. The CDR3 is CASSQWSTDTQYF. CDR3 sequence (DNA): TGCGCCAGCAGCCAATGGTCGACAGATACGCAGTATTTT.

This clonotype was counted between two and nine times. The chain employs TRBV6-2 or TRBV6-3 and TRBJ2-2; 7 bases match TRBD1. The length of the CDR3 is 17 residues. CDR1 is MNHEY, CDR2 SVGEGT, per germline. With V trimmed by 6 bases and J by 0 bases, 10 bases remained unmatched. CDR3 bases: TGTGCCAGCAGGGATTCTACAGGGGCCTCGAACACCGGGGAGCTGTTTTTT. Its protein product is CASRDSTGASNTGELFF.

This sequence joins TRBV7-2 and TRBJ1-2; perhaps TRBD1 as D (6 bases). V was clipped by 5 bases and J by 4 bases, with 11 bases between them. CDR3 size: 13 residues. Per the germline V gene, CDR1 is SGHTA and CDR2 is FQGNSA. The CDR3 sequence: CASSPDSIYGYTF. The CDR3 nucleotides read TGTGCCAGCAGCCCGGACAGTATCTATGGCTACACCTTC.

The rearrangement links TRBV4-1 to TRBJ2-1; no firm D call. There are 13 residues in the CDR3. V lost 3 bases and J 6 bases, leaving 9 bases between the germline ends. The germline CDR1 and CDR2 sequences are MGHRA and YSYEKL. The CDR3 nucleotides are TGCGCCAGCAGCCAGCCACCGGGCAATGAGCAGTTCTTC. Protein: CASSQPPGNEQFF.

The CDR3 is CASSVGQGRFYTF. The CDR3 coding sequence is TGTGCCAGCAGCGTAGGCCAGGGGCGGTTTTACACCTTC. V is TRBV9 and J is TRBJ1-2; a weak D match, TRBD1 (6 bases). The CDR3 extends over 13 amino acids. V lost 0 bases to trimming and J lost 11 bases, with 14 bases between them. Germline V gives CDR1 SGDLS, CDR2 YYNGEE.

This clonotype was seen more than once but under ten times. The rearrangement joins TRBV2 to TRBJ1-2; D is unclear. The CDR3 consists of 13 residues. Germline V gives CDR1 SNHLY, CDR2 FYNNEI. V was cut by 7 bases and J by 2 bases, with 11 bases left in between. CDR3 nucleotide sequence: TGTGCCAGCAAGCTTGGGTTCAACTATGGCTACACCTTC. It translates to CASKLGFNYGYTF.

This clonotype came up a few times. V and J are TRBV20-1 and TRBJ1-1; no clear D gene. The V and J ends lost 1 base and 8 bases respectively, with 14 bases between them. CDR1 is DFQATT, CDR2 SNEGSKA, per germline (reference sequence). The length of the CDR3 is 13 residues. Here the CDR3 reads CSARVVGRGEAFF. The CDR3 nucleotides read TGCAGTGCTAGAGTGGTGGGAAGAGGGGAAGCTTTCTTT.

This chain connects TRBV5-1 to TRBJ2-5; 8 bases fit TRBD2. The CDR3 sequence is 15 residues long. V gave up 4 bases and J gave up 4 bases; unmatched junction bases: 9. Germline values: CDR1 SGHRS, CDR2 YFSETQ. The CDR3 DNA follows: TGCGCCAGCAGCCAGAACGGGGGGGCAGGAGAGACCCAGTACTTC. This encodes CASSQNGGAGETQYF.

This clonotype was recorded a few times. The rearrangement joins TRBV12-3 or TRBV12-4 to TRBJ1-2; D may be TRBD1 (6 bases). V lost 7 bases and J lost 7, with 13 bases in between. This CDR3 is 12 amino acids long. In DNA, the CDR3 is TGTGCCAGCATCACCCTGGGGGCTGGCTACACCTTC. It specifies CASITLGAGYTF.

This sequence joins TRBV25-1 and TRBJ2-1; no clear D gene. Trimming stripped 4 bases from V and 8 bases from J, with 6 bases between. CDR1 MGHDK and CDR2 SYGVNS come from the germline V gene. The CDR3 extends over 11 amino acids. The CDR3 protein is CASSGFDEQFF. DNA of the CDR3: TGTGCCAGCAGTGGCTTTGATGAGCAGTTCTTC.

The V gene is TRBV7-2, the J gene TRBJ2-1, with TRBD2 identical over 8 bases. The J call may be mistaken, given a closer DNA end match to TRBJ2-5. The germline V gene encodes CDR1 SGHTA and CDR2 FQGNSA. The CDR3 extends over 17 amino acids. DNA of the CDR3: TGTGCCAGCAGCTTAGGTGCTGCGGGGGGACGACAAGAGACCCAGTACTTC. Translating it yields CASSLGAAGGRQETQYF.

This clonotype was observed at least ten times. J is TRBJ1-1 and V is TRBV5-1; D gene unclear. CDR3 length: 13 residues. V lost 0 bases and J lost 4, with 7 bases in between. Germline CDR1 reads SGHRS; CDR2 reads YFSETQ. The CDR3 reads CASSLGGSTEAFF. CDR3 coding DNA: TGCGCCAGCAGCTTGGGAGGGAGCACTGAAGCTTTCTTT.